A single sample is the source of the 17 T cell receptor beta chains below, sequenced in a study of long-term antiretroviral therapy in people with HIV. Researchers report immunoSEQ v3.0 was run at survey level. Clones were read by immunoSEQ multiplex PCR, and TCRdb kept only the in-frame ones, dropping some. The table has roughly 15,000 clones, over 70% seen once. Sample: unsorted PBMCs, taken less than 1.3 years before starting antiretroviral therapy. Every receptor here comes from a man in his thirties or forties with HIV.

CDR3 nucleotide sequence: TGTGCCAGCAGTGAAGCGCTTCCGGGGGCGGACTATGGCTACACCTTC. Encoded protein: CASSEALPGADYGYTF. The V call is TRBV2, the J call TRBJ1-2; perhaps TRBD1 as D (6 bases). The CDR3 has 16 amino acids. Germline V gene sequence: CDR1 SNHLY, CDR2 FYNNEI. V gave up 0 bases and J gave up 3 bases, with 14 bases separating them. The whole variable domain, filled in from reference TRBV2 and TRBJ1-2, reads EPEVTQTPSHQVTQMGQEVILRCVPISNHLYFYWYRQILGQKVEFLVSFYNNEISEKSEIFDDQFSVERPDGSNFTLKIRSTKLEDSAMYFCASSEALPGADYGYTFGSGTRLTVV.

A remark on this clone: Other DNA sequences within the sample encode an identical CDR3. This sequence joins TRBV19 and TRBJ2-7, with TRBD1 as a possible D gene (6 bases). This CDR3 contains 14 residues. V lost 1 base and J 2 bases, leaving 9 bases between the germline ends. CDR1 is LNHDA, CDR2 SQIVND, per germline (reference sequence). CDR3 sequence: CASSIGTATYEQYF. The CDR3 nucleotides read TGTGCCAGTAGTATAGGGACAGCCACCTACGAGCAGTACTTC.

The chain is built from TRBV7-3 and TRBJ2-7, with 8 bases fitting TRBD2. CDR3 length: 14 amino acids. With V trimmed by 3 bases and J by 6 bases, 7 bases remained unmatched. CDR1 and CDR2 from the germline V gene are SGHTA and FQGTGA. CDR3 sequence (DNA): TGTGCCAGCAGCTTGGGACTAGTAGGGTCCGAGCAGTACTTC. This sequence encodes CASSLGLVGSEQYF.

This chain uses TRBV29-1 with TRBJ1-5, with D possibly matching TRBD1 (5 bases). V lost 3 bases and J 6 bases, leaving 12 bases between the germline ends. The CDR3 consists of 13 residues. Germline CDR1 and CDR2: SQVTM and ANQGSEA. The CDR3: CSVEAGLGQPQHF. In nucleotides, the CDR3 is TGCAGCGTTGAGGCAGGGTTGGGTCAGCCCCAGCATTTT.

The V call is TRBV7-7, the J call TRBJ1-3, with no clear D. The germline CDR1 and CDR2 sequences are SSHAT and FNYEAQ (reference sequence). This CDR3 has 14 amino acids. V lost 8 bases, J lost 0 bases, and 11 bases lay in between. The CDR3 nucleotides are TGTGCCAGCGCCCCTCAGCACTCTGGAAACACCATATATTTT. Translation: CASAPQHSGNTIYF.

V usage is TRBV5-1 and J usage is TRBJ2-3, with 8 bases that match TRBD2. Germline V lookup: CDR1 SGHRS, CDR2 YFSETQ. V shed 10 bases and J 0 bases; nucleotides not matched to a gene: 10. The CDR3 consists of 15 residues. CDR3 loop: CAGSSSGSSTDTQYF. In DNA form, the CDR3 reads TGCGCCGGCTCTTCGAGCGGGAGTAGCACAGATACGCAGTATTTT. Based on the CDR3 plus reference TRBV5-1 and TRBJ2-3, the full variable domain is KAGVTQTPRYLIKTRGQQVTLSCSPISGHRSVSWYQQTPGQGLQFLFEYFSETQRNKGNFPGRFSGRQFSNSRSEMNVSTLELGDSALYLCAGSSSGSSTDTQYFGPGTRLTVL.

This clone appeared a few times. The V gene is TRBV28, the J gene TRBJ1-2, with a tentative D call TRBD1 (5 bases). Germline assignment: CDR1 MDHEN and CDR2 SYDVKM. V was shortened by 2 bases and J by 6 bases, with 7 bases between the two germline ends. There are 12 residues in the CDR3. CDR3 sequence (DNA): TGTGCCAGCAGTTTAGCAGGGCATGGCTACACCTTC. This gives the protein CASSLAGHGYTF.

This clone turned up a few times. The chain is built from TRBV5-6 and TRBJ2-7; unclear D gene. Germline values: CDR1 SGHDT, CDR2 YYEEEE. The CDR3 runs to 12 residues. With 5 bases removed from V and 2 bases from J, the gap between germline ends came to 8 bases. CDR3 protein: CASSLGTYEQYF. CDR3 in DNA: TGTGCCAGCAGTCTCGGTACCTACGAGCAGTACTTC.

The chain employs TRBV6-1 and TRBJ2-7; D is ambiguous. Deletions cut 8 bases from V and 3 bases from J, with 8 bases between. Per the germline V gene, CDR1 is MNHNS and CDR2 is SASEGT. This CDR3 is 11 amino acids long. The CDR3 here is CASLGSYEQYF. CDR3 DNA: TGTGCCAGCCTAGGAAGCTACGAGCAGTACTTC.

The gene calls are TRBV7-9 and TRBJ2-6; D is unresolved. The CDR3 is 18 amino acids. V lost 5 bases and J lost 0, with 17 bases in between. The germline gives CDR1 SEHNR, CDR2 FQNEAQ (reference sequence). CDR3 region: CASSQGTDDISGANVLTF. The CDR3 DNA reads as TGTGCCAGCAGCCAAGGTACGGATGACATCTCTGGGGCCAACGTCCTGACTTTC.

CDR3 sequence: CASSLGRASTDTQYF. CDR3 nucleotide sequence: TGTGCCAGCAGCTTAGGCCGGGCTAGCACAGATACGCAGTATTTT. The rearrangement joins TRBV7-8 to TRBJ2-3, with unresolved D. Germline CDR1 SGHVS, CDR2 FQNEAQ. The length of the CDR3 is 15 residues. Trimming pared 1 base from V and 0 bases from J, leaving 8 bases between.

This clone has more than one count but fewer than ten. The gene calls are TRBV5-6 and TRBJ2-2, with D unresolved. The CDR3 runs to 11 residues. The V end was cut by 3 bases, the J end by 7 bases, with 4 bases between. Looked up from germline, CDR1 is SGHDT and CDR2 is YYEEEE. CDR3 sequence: CASSYVGELFF. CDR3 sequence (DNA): TGTGCCAGCAGCTATGTCGGGGAGCTGTTTTTT.

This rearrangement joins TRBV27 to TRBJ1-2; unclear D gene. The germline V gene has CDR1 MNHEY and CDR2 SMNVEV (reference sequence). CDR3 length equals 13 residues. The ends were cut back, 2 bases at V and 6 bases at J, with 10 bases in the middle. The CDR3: CASSLDWRDGYTF. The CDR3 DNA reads TGTGCCAGCAGTTTAGATTGGCGGGATGGCTACACCTTC.

CDR3 protein: CASSQKGLWEASGTDTQYF. CDR3 DNA: TGCGCCAGCAGCCAAAAGGGGCTTTGGGAGGCCTCTGGCACAGATACGCAGTATTTT. The chain carries TRBV4-3 and TRBJ2-3, with D maybe TRBD2 (6 bases). V shed 2 bases and J shed 1 base, with 22 bases lying between them. The CDR3 spans 19 residues. Germline CDR1 is LGHNA and CDR2 is YSLEER.

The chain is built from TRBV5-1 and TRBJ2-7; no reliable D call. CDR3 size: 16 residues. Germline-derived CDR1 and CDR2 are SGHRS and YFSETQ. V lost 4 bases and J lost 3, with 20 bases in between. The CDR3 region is CASSHGLESGYYEQYF. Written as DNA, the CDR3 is TGCGCCAGCAGCCACGGTCTAGAGAGTGGTTACTACGAGCAGTACTTC.

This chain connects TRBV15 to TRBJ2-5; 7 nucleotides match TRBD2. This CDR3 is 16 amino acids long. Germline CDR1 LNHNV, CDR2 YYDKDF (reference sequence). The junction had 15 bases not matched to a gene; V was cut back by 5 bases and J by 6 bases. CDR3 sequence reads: CATSGRGAGVEKTQYF. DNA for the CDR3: TGTGCCACCAGCGGCCGTGGGGCGGGAGTCGAAAAGACCCAGTACTTC.

DNA of the CDR3: TGTGCCAGCAGTTTCTCCGGGACTAGCCCTACTATTCAGTACTTC. Translation gives CASSFSGTSPTIQYF. The chain is built from TRBV27 and TRBJ2-4, with 9 bases aligning to TRBD2. The CDR3 is 15 amino acids. CDR1 is MNHEY, CDR2 SMNVEV, per germline (reference sequence). V shed 3 bases, J shed 10 bases, and the junction held 10 bases outside the gene matches.